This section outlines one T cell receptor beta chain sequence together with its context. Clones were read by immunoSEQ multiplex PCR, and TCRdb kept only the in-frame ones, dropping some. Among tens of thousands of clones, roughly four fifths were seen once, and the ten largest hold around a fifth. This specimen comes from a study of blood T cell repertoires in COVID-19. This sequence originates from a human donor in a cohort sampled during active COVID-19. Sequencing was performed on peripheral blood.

The chain's CDR3 is CASSFGDGYTF. The CDR3 DNA is TGTGCCAGCAGCTTCGGGGATGGCTACACCTTC. The chain uses TRBV5-4 and TRBJ1-2; D remains unclear. There are 11 residues in the CDR3. Germline CDR1 SGHNT, CDR2 YYREEE (reference sequence). Trimming removed 2 bases at V and 6 bases at J, with 5 bases between.